This T cell receptor beta chain stems from a study of T cell repertoires in cytomegalovirus infection. V was trimmed by 2 bases and J by 6 bases, leaving 11 bases between them. Germline V gene data show CDR1 as SGHNT and CDR2 as YENEEA. This CDR3 is 13 amino acids long. This clonotype was counted ten times or more. From the reads, TCRdb called clonotypes with MiXCR, one entry per CDR3 protein. This repertoire shows 200,000 to 300,000 distinct CDR3 sequences, around 6.4% found once; its top ten account for around 6.9%. The chain carries TRBV11-3 and TRBJ2-7; no firm D call. The clonotype originates from a human donor in good health (CMV status not recorded). Some clones in this sample may be carry-over from other donors' samples. Material for sequencing was PBMCs. The CDR3, as DNA: TGTGCCAGCAGCTTACGGGTTCGTGGCGAGCAGTACTTC. As protein: CASSLRVRGEQYF.